This T cell receptor beta chain emerged from a study of CD8 T cells in Susac syndrome. It was healthy donors who served as the controls, matched for age and sex. TEMRA cells were FACS-enriched, unlike CD8+ and CD4+ T cells, which were negatively isolated. Random hexamers were used to reverse transcribe roughly 0.5 to 1 ug of RNA. By means of immunoSEQ multiplex PCR, TCR beta CDR3 spanning 54 Vbeta and 13 Jbeta underwent amplification. TCRdb itself ran the immunoSEQ multiplex PCR reads through MiXCR, one entry per CDR3 protein. Seen here are fewer than 65,000 distinct CDR3 sequences, around 90% observed once, and the top ten hold about 0.21%. Overall study findings and caveats: It was acknowledged in the study that the number of individuals who were included in its TCR sequencing and HLA analysis was relatively small.

The CDR3 is 14 residues long. V lost 3 bases and J 2 bases, leaving 10 bases between the germline ends. The germline CDR1 and CDR2 sequences are DFQATT and SNEGSKA (reference sequence). On this clonotype itself: Antigen: not known.

Sequenced input: CD8+ T cells from PBMCs. The source is a human donor in good health. V gene TRBV20-1 combines with J gene TRBJ1-4; D remains unclear. CDR3 sequence (DNA): TGCAGTGCTAGCCTTCGAGGGACTAATGAAAAACTGTTTTTT. Translating it yields CSASLRGTNEKLFF.